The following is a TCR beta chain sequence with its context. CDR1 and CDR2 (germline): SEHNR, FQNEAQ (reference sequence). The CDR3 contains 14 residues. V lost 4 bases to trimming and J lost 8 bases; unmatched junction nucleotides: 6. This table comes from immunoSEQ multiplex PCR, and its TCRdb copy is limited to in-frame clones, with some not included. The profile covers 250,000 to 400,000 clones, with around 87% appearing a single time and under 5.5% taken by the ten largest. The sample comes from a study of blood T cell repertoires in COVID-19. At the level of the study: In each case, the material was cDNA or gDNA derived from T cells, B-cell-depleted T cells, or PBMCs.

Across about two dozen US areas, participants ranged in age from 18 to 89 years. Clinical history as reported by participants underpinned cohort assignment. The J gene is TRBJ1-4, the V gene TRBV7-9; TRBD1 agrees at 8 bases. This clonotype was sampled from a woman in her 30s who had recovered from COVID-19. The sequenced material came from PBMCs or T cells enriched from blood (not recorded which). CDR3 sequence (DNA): TGTGCCAGCAGCTCTCAGACAGGGGACGAAAAACTGTTTTTT. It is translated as CASSSQTGDEKLFF.